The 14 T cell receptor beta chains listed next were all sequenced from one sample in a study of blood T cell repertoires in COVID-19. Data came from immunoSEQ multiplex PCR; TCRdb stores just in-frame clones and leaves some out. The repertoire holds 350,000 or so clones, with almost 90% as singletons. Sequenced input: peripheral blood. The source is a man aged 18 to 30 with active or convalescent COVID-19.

The CDR3 DNA follows: TGTGCCAGCAGTTTATTTTCGGTCAGGGGTTACGAGCAGTACTTC. It translates to CASSLFSVRGYEQYF. J is TRBJ2-7 and V is TRBV28; weak D call: TRBD1 (6 bases). V lost 1 base and J lost 4, with 14 bases in between. The germline V gene encodes CDR1 MDHEN and CDR2 SYDVKM. The CDR3 totals 15 residues.

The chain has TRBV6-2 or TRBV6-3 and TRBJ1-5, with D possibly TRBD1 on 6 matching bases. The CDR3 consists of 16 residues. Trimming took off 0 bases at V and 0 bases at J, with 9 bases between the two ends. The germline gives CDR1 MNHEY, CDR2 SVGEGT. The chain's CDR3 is CASSYSGQNSNQPQHF. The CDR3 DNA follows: TGTGCCAGCAGTTACTCTGGACAGAATAGCAATCAGCCCCAGCATTTT.

The CDR3 DNA sequence: TGTGCCAGCAGCTTCAGACAGGGCAGGAGAGAAGAGACCCAGTACTTC. This gives the protein CASSFRQGRREETQYF. This chain links TRBV11-2 with TRBJ2-5; 7 bases fit TRBD1. After removal of 3 bases from V and 3 bases from J, the junction contained 10 bases not matched to a gene. There are 16 residues in the CDR3. Germline assignment: CDR1 SGHAT and CDR2 FQNNGV. The full variable domain, rest sourced from reference TRBV11-2 and TRBJ2-5, is EAGVAQSPRYKIIEKRQSVAFWCNPISGHATLYWYQQILGQGPKLLIQFQNNGVVDDSQLPKDRFSAERLKGVDSTLKIQPAKLEDSAVYLCASSFRQGRREETQYFGPGTRLLVL.

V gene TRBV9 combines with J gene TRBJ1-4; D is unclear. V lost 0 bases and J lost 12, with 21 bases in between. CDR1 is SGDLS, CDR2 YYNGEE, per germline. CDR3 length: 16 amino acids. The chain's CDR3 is CASSVAAEGELSELFF. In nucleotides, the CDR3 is TGTGCCAGCAGCGTAGCCGCAGAGGGAGAGCTGTCGGAACTGTTTTTT. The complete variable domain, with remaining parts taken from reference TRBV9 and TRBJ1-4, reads DSGVTQTPKHLITATGQRVTLRCSPRSGDLSVYWYQQSLDQGLQFLIQYYNGEERAKGNILERFSAQQFPDLHSELNLSSLELGDSALYFCASSVAAEGELSELFFGSGTQLSVL.

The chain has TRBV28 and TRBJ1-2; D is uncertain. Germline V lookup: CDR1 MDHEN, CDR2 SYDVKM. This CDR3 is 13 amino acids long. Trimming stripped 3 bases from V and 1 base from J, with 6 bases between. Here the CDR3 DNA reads TGTGCCAGCAGTTTCGGGTTTAACTATGGCTACACCTTC. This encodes CASSFGFNYGYTF.

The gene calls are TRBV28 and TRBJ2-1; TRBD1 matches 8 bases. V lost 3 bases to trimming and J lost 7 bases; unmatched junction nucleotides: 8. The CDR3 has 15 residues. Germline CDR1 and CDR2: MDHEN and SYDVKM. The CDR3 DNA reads TGTGCCAGCAGTTTTAGGGCAGGGGGCAAGAATGAGCAGTTCTTC. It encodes CASSFRAGGKNEQFF.

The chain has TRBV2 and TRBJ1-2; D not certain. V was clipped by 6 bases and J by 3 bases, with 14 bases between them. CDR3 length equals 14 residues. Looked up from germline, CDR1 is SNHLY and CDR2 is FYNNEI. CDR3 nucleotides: TGTGCCAGCAGCCGAGGCTGGGGAGACTATGGCTACACCTTC. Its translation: CASSRGWGDYGYTF.

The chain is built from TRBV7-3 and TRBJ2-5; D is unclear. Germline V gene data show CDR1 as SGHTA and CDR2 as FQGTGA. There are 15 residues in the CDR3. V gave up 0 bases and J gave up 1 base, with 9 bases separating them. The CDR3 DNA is TGTGCCAGCAGCTTAACGTCGTCAGGCCAAGAGACCCAGTACTTC. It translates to CASSLTSSGQETQYF.

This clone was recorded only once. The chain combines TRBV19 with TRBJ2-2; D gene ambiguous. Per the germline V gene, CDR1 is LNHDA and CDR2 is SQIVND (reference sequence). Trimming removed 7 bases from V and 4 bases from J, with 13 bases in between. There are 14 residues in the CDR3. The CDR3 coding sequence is TGTGCCAGTACCACTTATGAGAGCACCGGGGAGCTGTTTTTT. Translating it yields CASTTYESTGELFF.

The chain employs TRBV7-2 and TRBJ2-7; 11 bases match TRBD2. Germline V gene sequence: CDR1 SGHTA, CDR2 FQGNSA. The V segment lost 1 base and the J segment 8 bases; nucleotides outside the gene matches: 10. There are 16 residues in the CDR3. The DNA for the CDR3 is TGTGCCAGCAGCTTAGAAACTAGCGGGAGCGGGGTGCAGCAGTACTTC. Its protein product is CASSLETSGSGVQQYF.

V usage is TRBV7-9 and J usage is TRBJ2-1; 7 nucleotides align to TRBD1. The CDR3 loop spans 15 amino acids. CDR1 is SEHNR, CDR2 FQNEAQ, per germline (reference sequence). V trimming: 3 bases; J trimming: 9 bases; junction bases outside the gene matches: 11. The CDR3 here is CASSFSQGVFSEQFF. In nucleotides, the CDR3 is TGTGCCAGCAGCTTTTCCCAGGGGGTTTTTAGTGAGCAGTTCTTC. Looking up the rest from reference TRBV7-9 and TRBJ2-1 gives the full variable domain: DTGVSQNPRHKITKRGQNVTFRCDPISEHNRLYWYRQTLGQGPEFLTYFQNEAQLEKSRLLSDRFSAERPKGSFSTLEIQRTEQGDSAMYLCASSFSQGVFSEQFFGPGTRLTVL.

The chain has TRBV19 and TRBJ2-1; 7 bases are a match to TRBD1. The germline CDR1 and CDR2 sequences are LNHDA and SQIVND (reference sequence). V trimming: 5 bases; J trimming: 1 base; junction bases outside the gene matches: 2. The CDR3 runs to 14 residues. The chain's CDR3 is CASSGGQSYNEQFF. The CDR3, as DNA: TGTGCCAGTAGTGGGGGACAGTCCTACAATGAGCAGTTCTTC.

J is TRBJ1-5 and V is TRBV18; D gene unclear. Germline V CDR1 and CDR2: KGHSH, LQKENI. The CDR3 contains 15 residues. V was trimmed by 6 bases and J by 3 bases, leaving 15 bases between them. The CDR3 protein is CASSAKQIDNQPQHF. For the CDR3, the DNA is TGTGCCAGCTCCGCAAAACAGATAGACAATCAGCCCCAGCATTTT.

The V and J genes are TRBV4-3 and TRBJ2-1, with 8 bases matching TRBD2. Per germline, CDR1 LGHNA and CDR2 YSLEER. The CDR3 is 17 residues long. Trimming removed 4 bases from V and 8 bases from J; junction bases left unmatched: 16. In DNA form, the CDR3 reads TGCGCCAGCAGCCTGGACGTGGCGGGAGGACCCCGTTATGAGCAGTTCTTC. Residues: CASSLDVAGGPRYEQFF.